The rows below give T cell receptor beta chains drawn from one sample of a study of patients and donors after allogeneic stem cell transplantation. Using its own MiXCR run on the RT-PCR reads, TCRdb lists one record per CDR3 protein. The table includes fewer than 500,000 distinct CDR3 sequences, around 16% detected once. The sample comprised blood, either unsorted or a sorted T cell fraction (not recorded which). Every receptor here comes from a human donor who was either an allogeneic HSCT recipient or a stem cell or donor lymphocyte infusion donor (not recorded which). It is not recorded whose cells these are; they may come from a transplant donor. The CDR3 runs from the conserved cysteine through the conserved F or W.

v_call: TRBV6-1
cdr3_aa: CASIQNAATPPSTDTQYF

v_call: TRBV27
cdr3_aa: CASTRGGRDEKLFF

v_call: TRBV28
cdr3_aa: CASSLLTENEQYF

v_call: TRBV6-1
cdr3_aa: CASFRGTRGETQYF

v_call: TRBV4-1
cdr3_aa: CASKGLAGVGTDTQYF

v_call: TRBV2
cdr3_aa: CANSVGAREQFF

v_call: TRBV20-1
cdr3_aa: CSARGQGNSPLHF

v_call: TRBV5-1
cdr3_aa: CASSHLGGTYQETQYF

v_call: TRBV12-3/TRBV12-4
cdr3_aa: CASLRSGELFF

v_call: TRBV3-1
cdr3_aa: CASSQGLAGSSYEQYF

v_call: TRBV24-1
cdr3_aa: CATGQGTDTQYF

v_call: TRBV6-1
cdr3_aa: CASSRLPVSRDTQYF